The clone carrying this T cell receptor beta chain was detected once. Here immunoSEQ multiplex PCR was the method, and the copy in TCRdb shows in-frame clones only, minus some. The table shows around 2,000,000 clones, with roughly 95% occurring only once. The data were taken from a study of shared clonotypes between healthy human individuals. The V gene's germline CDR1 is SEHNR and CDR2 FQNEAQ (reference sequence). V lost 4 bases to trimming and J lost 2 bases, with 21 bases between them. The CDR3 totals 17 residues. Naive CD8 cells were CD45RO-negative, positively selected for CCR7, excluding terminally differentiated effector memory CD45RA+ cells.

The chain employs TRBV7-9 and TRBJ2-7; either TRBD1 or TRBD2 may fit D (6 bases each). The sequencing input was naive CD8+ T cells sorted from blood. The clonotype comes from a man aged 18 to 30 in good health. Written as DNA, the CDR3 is TGTGCCAGCAGCTCGTCCGGGGGCCGGACGCCGACCTACGAGCAGTACTTC. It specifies CASSSSGGRTPTYEQYF.